One and the same sample provided the 19 T cell receptor beta chains below, sequenced in a study of T cell responses to AZD1222 COVID-19 vaccine (dated by TCRdb to about 2021). The library was obtained by the immunoSEQ multiplex PCR assay. TCRdb took over this immuneACCESS table, retaining in-frame rearrangements with V and J assigned. Such tables are incomplete; in checked studies, under half of the missing clones stem from an unresolved V gene, and the remainder is unexplained. This sample is represented by 200,000 or so clones; over 85% of them were singletons. The ten largest clones represent more than 0.8% of the sample. The label giving this sample's time point can be read as: about 28 days (+/-7) after the second vaccine dose. Source: peripheral blood, taken 28 days after the second AZD1222 dose. The receptors come from an adult who received the AZD1222 COVID-19 vaccine.

The chain is built from TRBV12-5 and TRBJ1-4, with TRBD1 matching 12 bases. Per the germline V gene, CDR1 is LGHNT and CDR2 is FRNRAP. The CDR3 is 16 amino acids. V shed 1 base and J 7 bases; nucleotides not matched to a gene: 4. CDR3 nucleotides: TGTGCTAGTGGTTTGGGACCGGGACAGGGGGCTGAAAAACTGTTTTTT. Residues: CASGLGPGQGAEKLFF. Using reference TRBV12-5 and TRBJ1-4 for the parts outside the CDR3, the full variable domain is DARVTQTPRHKVTEMGQEVTMRCQPILGHNTVFWYRQTMMQGLELLAYFRNRAPLDDSGMPKDRFSAEMPDATLATLKIQPSEPRDSAVYFCASGLGPGQGAEKLFFGSGTQLSVL.

This chain uses TRBV18 with TRBJ2-7; maybe TRBD2 (6 bases). V was pared by 4 bases and J by 2 bases, with 15 bases between. CDR3 length: 15 amino acids. Germline V gene lookup returns CDR1 KGHSH and CDR2 LQKENI. The CDR3 DNA reads TGTGCCAGCTCACGAGGAGGGAGTAGGCCCTACGAGCAGTACTTC. This gives the protein CASSRGGSRPYEQYF.

This clone was seen only once. The gene calls are TRBV27 and TRBJ2-1, with D hard to call. The CDR3 has 14 residues. V shed 2 bases and J shed 2 bases, with 7 bases lying between them. Germline-derived CDR1 and CDR2 are MNHEY and SMNVEV (reference sequence). This CDR3 reads CASSLQGPYNEQFF. In DNA form, the CDR3 reads TGTGCCAGCAGTTTACAAGGGCCCTACAATGAGCAGTTCTTC.

The CDR3 DNA follows: TGTGCCAGCAGTTACTTCCGGGGGGGAGGTACTGAAGCTTTCTTT. Translated: CASSYFRGGGTEAFF. The chain couples TRBV6-5 to TRBJ1-1, with D tentatively TRBD1 (5 bases). The CDR3 extends over 15 amino acids. Germline assignment: CDR1 MNHEY and CDR2 SVGAGI. Trimming shortened V by 1 base and J by 5 bases, and 14 bases separated the two germline ends.

V and J are TRBV19 and TRBJ2-6, with D possibly TRBD1 on 6 matching bases. The CDR3 spans 15 residues. V lost 6 bases and J lost 4, with 13 bases in between. In germline, CDR1 is LNHDA, CDR2 SQIVND (reference sequence). In nucleotides, the CDR3 is TGTGCCAGTAGACCTAGGGGGTCCGGGGCCAACGTCCTGACTTTC. Protein: CASRPRGSGANVLTF. Looking up the rest from reference TRBV19 and TRBJ2-6 gives the full variable domain: DGGITQSPKYLFRKEGQNVTLSCEQNLNHDAMYWYRQDPGQGLRLIYYSQIVNDFQKGDIAEGYSVSREKKESFPLTVTSAQKNPTAFYLCASRPRGSGANVLTFGAGSRLTVL.

The chain combines TRBV5-1 with TRBJ1-3; D not certain. There are 14 residues in the CDR3. V was clipped by 4 bases and J by 0 bases, with 8 bases between them. The germline V gene has CDR1 SGHRS and CDR2 YFSETQ. CDR3: CASSEASSGNTIYF. The CDR3 bases are TGCGCCAGCAGCGAGGCGAGCTCTGGAAACACCATATATTTT.

The J gene is TRBJ2-7, the V gene TRBV27; possibly TRBD1 or TRBD2 for D (5 bases each). Germline V gene lookup returns CDR1 MNHEY and CDR2 SMNVEV (reference sequence). The CDR3 length is 16 residues. V gave up 6 bases and J gave up 8 bases, with 26 bases separating them. The CDR3 sequence: CASRLEGTAALGKQYF. The CDR3, as DNA: TGTGCCAGCAGGTTAGAAGGGACGGCTGCCCTTGGAAAGCAGTACTTC.

CDR3: CASSKLAASTDTQYF. As DNA, the CDR3 is TGTGCCAGCAGTAAACTAGCAGCTAGCACAGATACGCAGTATTTT. This chain joins TRBV6-2 or TRBV6-3 and TRBJ2-3; the D gene is possibly TRBD2 (6 bases). V was trimmed by 5 bases and J by 0 bases, leaving 12 bases between them. CDR3 size: 15 residues. Germline CDR1 is MNHEY and CDR2 is SVGEGT.

J is TRBJ1-1 and V is TRBV19; TRBD1 aligns across 8 bases. Per the germline V gene, CDR1 is LNHDA and CDR2 is SQIVND (reference sequence). V was clipped by 3 bases and J by 8 bases; unmatched bases: 5. This CDR3 is 13 amino acids long. The CDR3 DNA is TGTGCCAGTAGTATGGCAGGGGGCGGGGAAGCTTTCTTT. It encodes CASSMAGGGEAFF.

The chain recombines TRBV5-6 with TRBJ2-7; D possibly matches TRBD1 or TRBD2 (6 bases each). Germline lookup yields CDR1 SGHDT and CDR2 YYEEEE. Trimming took off 3 bases at V and 3 bases at J, with 13 bases between the two ends. CDR3 length: 14 residues. The CDR3, as DNA: TGTGCCAGCAGCTCTACAAAGGGGGGCTACGAGCAGTACTTC. It yields the protein CASSSTKGGYEQYF.

The genes are TRBV5-1 and TRBJ1-2; no reliable D call. The V gene's germline CDR1 is SGHRS and CDR2 YFSETQ. The V end lost 8 bases, the J end lost 1 base, and 15 bases lay between the germline ends. The CDR3 is 14 residues long. CDR3: CASREVIGNYGYTF. As DNA, the CDR3 is TGCGCCAGTAGAGAAGTTATCGGTAACTATGGCTACACCTTC.

The J gene is TRBJ1-6, the V gene TRBV5-1, with TRBD1 matching over 8 bases. Germline V gene data show CDR1 as SGHRS and CDR2 as YFSETQ. The V and J ends lost 0 bases and 6 bases, in that order; junction bases with no gene match: 2. The CDR3 loop spans 15 amino acids. The CDR3 DNA reads TGCGCCAGCAGCTTGGGGGACAGGAGTAATTCACCCCTCCACTTT. Protein sequence: CASSLGDRSNSPLHF.

The chain carries TRBV3-1 (or the pseudogene TRBV3-2) and TRBJ2-1, with a tentative D call TRBD2 (7 bases). Per germline, CDR1 LGHDT and CDR2 YNNKEL (reference sequence). The CDR3 has 15 amino acids. Trimming left V 3 bases short and J 4 bases short, with 13 bases between. The CDR3 region has the DNA TGTGCCAGCAGCCAGGGAGGGGGGGGATACAATGAGCAGTTCTTC. This sequence encodes CASSQGGGGYNEQFF.

The rearrangement uses TRBV9 and TRBJ1-3, with D hard to call. CDR1 SGDLS and CDR2 YYNGEE come from the germline V gene. V was pared by 4 bases and J by 2 bases, with 13 bases between. The CDR3 has 15 residues. CDR3: CASSQWEGAGNTIYF. The CDR3 DNA reads TGTGCCAGCAGCCAGTGGGAGGGAGCTGGAAACACCATATATTTT.

The chain joins TRBV11-2 to TRBJ2-7; unclear D gene. The CDR3 runs to 11 residues. CDR1 is SGHAT and CDR2 is FQNNGV in the germline V gene. Trimming shortened V by 5 bases and J by 6 bases, and 8 bases separated the two germline ends. CDR3 in amino acids: CASSHIREQYF. In DNA form, the CDR3 reads TGTGCCAGCAGCCATATCCGCGAGCAGTACTTC.

The CDR3, as DNA: TGCAGCGTTGATGGGGGGCAAGAGACCCAGTACTTC. As protein: CSVDGGQETQYF. J is TRBJ2-5 and V is TRBV29-1; D perhaps matches TRBD2 (6 bases). The V gene lost 3 bases and the J gene lost 2 bases, with 7 bases spanning the gap. Germline CDR1 SQVTM, CDR2 ANQGSEA. This CDR3 has 12 amino acids.

V gene TRBV19 combines with J gene TRBJ2-6, with D hard to call. CDR3 size: 16 residues. V lost 3 bases and J lost 0, with 9 bases in between. Germline V gene lookup returns CDR1 LNHDA and CDR2 SQIVND (reference sequence). DNA of the CDR3: TGTGCCAGTAGTATCTTGCCGATCTCTGGGGCCAACGTCCTGACTTTC. Protein sequence: CASSILPISGANVLTF. The full variable domain, completed using reference TRBV19 and TRBJ2-6, is DGGITQSPKYLFRKEGQNVTLSCEQNLNHDAMYWYRQDPGQGLRLIYYSQIVNDFQKGDIAEGYSVSREKKESFPLTVTSAQKNPTAFYLCASSILPISGANVLTFGAGSRLTVL.

The chain recombines TRBV7-2 with TRBJ2-5; D not certain. CDR3 length: 13 residues. Germline loops: CDR1 SGHTA, CDR2 FQGNSA. Between the trimmed V and J ends, which lost 0 bases and 5 bases, there was a span of 7 bases. The CDR3, as DNA: TGTGCCAGCAGCTTAGCGAGACTGGAGACCCAGTACTTC. Translation gives CASSLARLETQYF.

This clone was counted once. CDR3 nucleotide sequence: TGTGCCAGCAGCGTAGGTCGCATGGGACAAGACGACTACACCTTC. It specifies CASSVGRMGQDDYTF. The chain is built from TRBV9 and TRBJ1-2; D is perhaps TRBD1 (6 bases). Germline V lookup: CDR1 SGDLS, CDR2 YYNGEE. Deletions cut 0 bases from V and 10 bases from J, with 19 bases between. This CDR3 is 15 amino acids long.